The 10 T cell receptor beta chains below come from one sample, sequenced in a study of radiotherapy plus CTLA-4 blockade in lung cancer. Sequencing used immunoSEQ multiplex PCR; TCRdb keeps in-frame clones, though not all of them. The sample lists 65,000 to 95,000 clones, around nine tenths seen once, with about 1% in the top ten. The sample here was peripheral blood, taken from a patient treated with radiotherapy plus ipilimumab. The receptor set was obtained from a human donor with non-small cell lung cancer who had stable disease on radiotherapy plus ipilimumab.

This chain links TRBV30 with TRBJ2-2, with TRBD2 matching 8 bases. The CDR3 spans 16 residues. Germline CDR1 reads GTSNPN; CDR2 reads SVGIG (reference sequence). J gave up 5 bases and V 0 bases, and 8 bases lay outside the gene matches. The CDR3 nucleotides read TGTGCCTGGAGTGTAAGGTGGACTAGCAGAACCGGGGAGCTGTTTTTT. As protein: CAWSVRWTSRTGELFF.

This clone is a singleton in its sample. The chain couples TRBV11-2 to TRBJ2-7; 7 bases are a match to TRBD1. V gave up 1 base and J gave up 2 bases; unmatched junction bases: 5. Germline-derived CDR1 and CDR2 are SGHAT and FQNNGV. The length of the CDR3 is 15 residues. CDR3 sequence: CASSLGAGTAYEQYF. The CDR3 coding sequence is TGTGCCAGCAGCTTAGGGGCCGGGACAGCCTACGAGCAGTACTTC.

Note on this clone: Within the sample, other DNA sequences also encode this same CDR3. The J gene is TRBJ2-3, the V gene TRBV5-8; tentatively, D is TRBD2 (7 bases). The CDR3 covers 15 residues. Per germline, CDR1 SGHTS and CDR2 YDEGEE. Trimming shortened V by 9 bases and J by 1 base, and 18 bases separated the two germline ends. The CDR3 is CATSLRGGGTDTQYF. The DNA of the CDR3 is TGTGCCACCTCCTTGAGGGGGGGCGGCACAGATACGCAGTATTTT.

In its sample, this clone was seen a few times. CDR3 amino acids: CASSLTGLYEQYF. The CDR3 DNA reads as TGCGCCAGCAGCCTTACAGGGCTCTACGAGCAGTACTTC. The chain couples TRBV5-1 to TRBJ2-7; the D gene is possibly TRBD1 (6 bases). The V gene lost 4 bases and the J gene lost 3 bases, with 11 bases spanning the gap. The CDR3 is 13 amino acids. CDR1 is SGHRS, CDR2 YFSETQ, per germline.

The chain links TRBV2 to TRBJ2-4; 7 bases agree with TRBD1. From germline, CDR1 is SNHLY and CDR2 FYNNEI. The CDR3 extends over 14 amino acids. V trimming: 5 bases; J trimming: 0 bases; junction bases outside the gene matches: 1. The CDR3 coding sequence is TGTGCCAGCAGTAGACAGGGAGCCAAAAACATTCAGTACTTC. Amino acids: CASSRQGAKNIQYF.

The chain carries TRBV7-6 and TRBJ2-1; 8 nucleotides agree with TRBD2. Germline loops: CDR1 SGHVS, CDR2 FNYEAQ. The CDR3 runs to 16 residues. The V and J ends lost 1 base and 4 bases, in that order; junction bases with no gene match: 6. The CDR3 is CASSLGPGGPYNEQFF. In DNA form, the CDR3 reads TGTGCCAGCAGCTTAGGGCCGGGAGGGCCGTACAATGAGCAGTTCTTC.

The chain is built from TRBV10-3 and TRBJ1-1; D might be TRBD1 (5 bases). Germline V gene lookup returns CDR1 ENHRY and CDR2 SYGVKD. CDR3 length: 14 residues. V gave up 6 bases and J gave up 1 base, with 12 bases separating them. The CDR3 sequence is CAISMGTANTEAFF. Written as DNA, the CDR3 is TGTGCCATCAGCATGGGGACGGCGAACACTGAAGCTTTCTTT.

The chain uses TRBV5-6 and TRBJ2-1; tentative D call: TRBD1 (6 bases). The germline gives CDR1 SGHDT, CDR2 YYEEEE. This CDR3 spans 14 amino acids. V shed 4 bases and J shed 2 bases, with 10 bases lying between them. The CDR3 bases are TGTGCCAGCAGCAAGGACAGCACCTACAATGAGCAGTTCTTC. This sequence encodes CASSKDSTYNEQFF.

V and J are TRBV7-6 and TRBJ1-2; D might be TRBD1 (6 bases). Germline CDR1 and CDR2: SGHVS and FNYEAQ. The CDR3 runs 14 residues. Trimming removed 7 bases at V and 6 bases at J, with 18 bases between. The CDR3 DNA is TGTGCCAGCAACCCTACAGGGATATCGGATGGCTACACCTTC. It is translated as CASNPTGISDGYTF.

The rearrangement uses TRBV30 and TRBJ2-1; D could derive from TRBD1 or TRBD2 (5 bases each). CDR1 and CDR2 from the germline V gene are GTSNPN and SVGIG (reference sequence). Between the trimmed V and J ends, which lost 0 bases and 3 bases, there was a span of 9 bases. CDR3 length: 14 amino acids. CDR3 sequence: CAWSVGGYYNEQFF. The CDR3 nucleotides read TGTGCCTGGAGTGTTGGGGGATACTACAATGAGCAGTTCTTC. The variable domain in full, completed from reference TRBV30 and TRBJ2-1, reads SQTIHQWPATLVQPVGSPLSLECTVEGTSNPNLYWYRQAAGRGLQLLFYSVGIGQISSEVPQNLSASRPQDRQFILSSKKLLLSDSGFYLCAWSVGGYYNEQFFGPGTRLTVL.